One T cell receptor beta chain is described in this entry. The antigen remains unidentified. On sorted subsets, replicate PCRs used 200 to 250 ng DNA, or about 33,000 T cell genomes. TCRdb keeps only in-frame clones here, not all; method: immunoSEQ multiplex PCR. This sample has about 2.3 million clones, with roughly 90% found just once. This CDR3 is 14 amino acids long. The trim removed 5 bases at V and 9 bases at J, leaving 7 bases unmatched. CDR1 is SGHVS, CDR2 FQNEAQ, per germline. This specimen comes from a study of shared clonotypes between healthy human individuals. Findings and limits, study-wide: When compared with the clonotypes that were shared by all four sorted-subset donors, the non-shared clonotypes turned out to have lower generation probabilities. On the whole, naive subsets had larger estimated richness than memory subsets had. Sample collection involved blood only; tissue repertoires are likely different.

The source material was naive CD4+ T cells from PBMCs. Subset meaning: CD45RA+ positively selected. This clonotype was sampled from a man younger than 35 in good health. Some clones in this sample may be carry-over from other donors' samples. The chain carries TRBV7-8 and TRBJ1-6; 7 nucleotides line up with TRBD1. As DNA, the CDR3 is TGTGCCAGCAGCCTACAGGGGTATGGTTCACCCCTCCACTTT. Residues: CASSLQGYGSPLHF.